The 2 T cell receptor beta chains below were found in one sample sequenced in a study of blood T cell repertoires in COVID-19. The data were produced by immunoSEQ multiplex PCR, yet TCRdb's version contains in-frame clones alone and is incomplete. This table holds 91,000 or so clones, 86% found once. Sequencing was carried out using peripheral blood. The receptors come from a woman aged 60-75 years in a cohort sampled during active or convalescent COVID-19.

The chain is built from TRBV19 and TRBJ2-7; 7 bases match TRBD1. There are 14 residues in the CDR3. The trim removed 5 bases at V and 0 bases at J, leaving 4 bases unmatched. The germline V gene encodes CDR1 LNHDA and CDR2 SQIVND (reference sequence). DNA of the CDR3: TGTGCCAGTAGTTCCGGGACAGCCTCCTACGAGCAGTACTTC. Translating gives CASSSGTASYEQYF.

This chain connects TRBV5-1 to TRBJ1-2; 8 bases are shared with TRBD1. V trimming: 3 bases; J trimming: 4 bases; junction bases outside the gene matches: 5. The CDR3 spans 14 residues. The germline V gene encodes CDR1 SGHRS and CDR2 YFSETQ. The CDR3 protein is CASSSSTGVYGYTF. As DNA, the CDR3 is TGCGCCAGCAGCTCGTCGACAGGGGTCTATGGCTACACCTTC.